This T cell receptor (beta chain) came from a study of CD8+ T cells in alopecia areata. Study-wide points: Normal scalp had lower clonality than lesional scalp, with alopecia totalis/universalis lesions showing this most strongly. Scalp sequencing captures resident alphabeta T cells of normal skin too.

Germline CDR1 SGHRS, CDR2 YFSETQ. The length of the CDR3 is 15 residues. Trimming removed 2 bases at V and 1 base at J, with 11 bases between. Investigators isolated RNA and reverse transcribed it into cDNA to act as the sequencing template. Measured with immunoSEQ multiplex PCR; TCRdb has only the in-frame clones, and not every one. Of fewer than 250,000 clones detected, roughly 44% appear once; the ten largest clones hold about 2.6%. This clone has just one count. Its matching antigen is unknown. Treatment denoted: oral pan-JAK inhibitor, 5-10 mg twice daily. This sequence joins TRBV5-1 and TRBJ2-3; TRBD2 is a possible D gene (5 bases). This sample comprised CD4+ T cells sorted from blood, obtained at approximately week 36, from a patient treated with tofacitinib. The sequence came from a human donor with alopecia areata. The CDR3 loop is CASSFSALGTDTQYF. The CDR3 coding sequence is TGCGCCAGCAGCTTTAGCGCCCTGGGCACAGATACGCAGTATTTT.